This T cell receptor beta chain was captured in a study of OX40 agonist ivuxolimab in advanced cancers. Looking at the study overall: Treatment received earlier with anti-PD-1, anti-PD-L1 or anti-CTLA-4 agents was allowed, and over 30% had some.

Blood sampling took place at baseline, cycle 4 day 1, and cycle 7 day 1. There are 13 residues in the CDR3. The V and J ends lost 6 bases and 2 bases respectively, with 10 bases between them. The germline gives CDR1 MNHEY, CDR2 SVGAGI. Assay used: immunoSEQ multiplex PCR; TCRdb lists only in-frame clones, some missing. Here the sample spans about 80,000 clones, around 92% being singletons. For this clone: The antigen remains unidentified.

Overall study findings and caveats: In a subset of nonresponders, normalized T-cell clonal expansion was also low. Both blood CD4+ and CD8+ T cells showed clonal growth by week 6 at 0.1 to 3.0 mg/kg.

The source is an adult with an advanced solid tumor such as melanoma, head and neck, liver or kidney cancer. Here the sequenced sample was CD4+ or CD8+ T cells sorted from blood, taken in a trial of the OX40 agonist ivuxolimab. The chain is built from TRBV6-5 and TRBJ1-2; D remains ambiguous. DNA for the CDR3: TGTGCCAGCAGGGAACACCTGAACTATGGCTACACCTTC. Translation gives CASREHLNYGYTF.